This T cell receptor beta chain was captured in a study of T cells after yellow fever vaccination. Background on the study: Preparation used SMART-Seq v4 Ultra Low Input for the low-cell-number fractions.

General study findings and limits: Clonotypes found in both CD4 and CD8 compartments made up a small share.

A universal primer site and UMIs were added as TCR cDNA was made by 5'RACE template switching. In TCRdb, the 5' RACE reads were re-called with MiXCR into one record per CDR3 protein. The sample holds hundreds of thousands of distinct CDR3 sequences, roughly 5.6% seen once. The CDR3 has 15 amino acids. Germline CDR1 is KGHDR and CDR2 is SFDVKD. The germline V and J ends were trimmed by 7 bases and 1 base, with 12 bases remaining between them. There are a few counts of this clonotype. Antigen: not known. This TCR was sampled from a man aged 18-30 years who received the YFV17D yellow fever vaccine. This sample comprised CD4+ T cells sorted from PBMCs, obtained on the day of the yellow fever booster vaccination. The rearrangement links TRBV24-1 to TRBJ1-4, with a tentative D call TRBD1 (6 bases). CDR3 sequence reads: CATRALQGTNEKLFF. CDR3 in DNA: TGTGCCACCAGAGCCTTACAGGGAACTAATGAAAAACTGTTTTTT.